Below, 23 T cell receptor beta chains from the same sample are listed, as sequenced in a study of technical replicates of blood from a few donors. Sequencing was performed with immunoSEQ multiplex PCR; in TCRdb, only in-frame clones are kept and a portion is missing. Seen here are about 64,000 clones, 65% to 90% observed once, and the top ten hold approximately 4.7%. Specimen: PBMCs. These TCRs come from a human donor in good health. Some clones in this sample may be carry-over from other donors' samples.

V gene TRBV30 combines with J gene TRBJ1-5; the D gene is possibly TRBD1 (6 bases). The CDR3 runs to 14 residues. Germline CDR1 GTSNPN, CDR2 SVGIG (reference sequence). V gave up 1 base and J gave up 5 bases, with 12 bases separating them. The CDR3, as DNA: TGTGCCTGGAGTGCGGCACAGGGTGATCAGCCCCAGCATTTT. Its protein is CAWSAAQGDQPQHF.

This clone was observed at least ten times. The chain carries TRBV19 and TRBJ1-6; D unresolved. This CDR3 has 18 amino acids. Germline CDR1 LNHDA, CDR2 SQIVND (reference sequence). With 1 base removed from V and 9 bases from J, the gap between germline ends came to 22 bases. The CDR3 region has the DNA TGTGCCAGTAGTATAGTACATCAAATGCGGGCGCAAGGTTCACCCCTCCACTTT. Protein: CASSIVHQMRAQGSPLHF.

The chain recombines TRBV7-3 with TRBJ2-5; 10 bases line up with TRBD2. The CDR3 extends over 16 amino acids. V was pared by 1 base and J by 5 bases, with 7 bases of the junction left unmatched. Germline CDR1 SGHTA, CDR2 FQGTGA. The CDR3 DNA follows: TGTGCCAGCAGCTTAAACCAAGCGGGGGGGACGGAGACCCAGTACTTC. Encoded protein: CASSLNQAGGTETQYF.

Worth noting for this clone: The DNA is omitted, as the CDR3 cannot be located on it reliably, and the CDR3 follows TCRdb's listing. The V call is TRBV27, the J call TRBJ1-2; the tabulated D call, TRBD1, remains unverified against the DNA. The CDR3 is 14 residues long, ends included. From germline, CDR1 is MNHEY and CDR2 SMNVEV (reference sequence). CDR3 region: CASSTSTGMRGYTF.

V and J are TRBV4-1 and TRBJ1-2; D ambiguous. V was cut by 1 base and J by 7 bases, with 13 bases left in between. The germline V gene encodes CDR1 MGHRA and CDR2 YSYEKL. The length of the CDR3 is 14 residues. CDR3: CASSQVGQVGGYTF. The DNA for the CDR3 is TGCGCCAGCAGCCAAGTGGGCCAGGTGGGTGGCTACACCTTC.

This chain connects TRBV25-1 to TRBJ1-2; D remains unclear. V shed 5 bases and J shed 0 bases, with 7 bases lying between them. CDR1 MGHDK and CDR2 SYGVNS come from the germline V gene. This CDR3 contains 13 residues. The CDR3, as DNA: TGTGCCAGCAGTCTACGAACTAACTATGGCTACACCTTC. Residues: CASSLRTNYGYTF.

This chain links TRBV5-6 with TRBJ2-3; a weak D match, TRBD1 (6 bases). In germline, CDR1 is SGHDT, CDR2 YYEEEE. The CDR3 runs to 16 residues. Trimming removed 1 base from V and 3 bases from J, with 15 bases in between. CDR3 DNA: TGTGCCAGCAGCTTGATGGTACAGGGCAGAACAGATACGCAGTATTTT. It translates to CASSLMVQGRTDTQYF.

V is TRBV5-4 and J is TRBJ1-2, with TRBD1 matching 7 bases. V shed 0 bases and J 8 bases; nucleotides not matched to a gene: 7. Germline CDR1 and CDR2: SGHNT and YYREEE (reference sequence). The length of the CDR3 is 14 residues. The CDR3 spells CASSLGTGSWGYTF. DNA of the CDR3: TGTGCCAGCAGCTTGGGGACAGGATCTTGGGGCTACACCTTC.

The V gene is TRBV7-3, the J gene TRBJ2-3, with D unresolved. Trimming pared 2 bases from V and 6 bases from J, leaving 6 bases between. Germline CDR1 SGHTA, CDR2 FQGTGA. This CDR3 is 12 amino acids long. The CDR3 reads CASSLERDTQYF. DNA of the CDR3: TGTGCCAGCAGCTTAGAGAGGGATACGCAGTATTTT. The full variable domain, rest sourced from reference TRBV7-3 and TRBJ2-3, is GAGVSQTPSNKVTEKGKYVELRCDPISGHTALYWYRQSLGQGPEFLIYFQGTGAADDSGLPNDRFFAVRPEGSVSTLKIQRTERGDSAVYLCASSLERDTQYFGPGTRLTVL.

The CDR3 sequence: CASSSGDRDNYGYTF. DNA for the CDR3: TGCGCCAGCAGCTCTGGGGACAGGGACAACTATGGCTACACCTTC. The V and J genes are TRBV5-1 and TRBJ1-2; TRBD1 matches 9 bases. The V segment lost 3 bases and the J segment 2 bases; nucleotides outside the gene matches: 5. The CDR3 runs 15 residues. Germline lookup yields CDR1 SGHRS and CDR2 YFSETQ.

This chain joins TRBV5-6 and TRBJ1-4; unclear D gene. Per germline, CDR1 SGHDT and CDR2 YYEEEE. The CDR3 has 14 residues. Between the trimmed V and J ends, which lost 4 bases and 0 bases, there was a span of 7 bases. CDR3 in DNA: TGTGCCAGCAGCGACATCTCAACTAATGAAAAACTGTTTTTT. This gives the protein CASSDISTNEKLFF. The variable domain in full, completed from reference TRBV5-6 and TRBJ1-4, reads DAGVTQSPTHLIKTRGQQVTLRCSPKSGHDTVSWYQQALGQGPQFIFQYYEEEERQRGNFPDRFSGHQFPNYSSELNVNALLLGDSALYLCASSDISTNEKLFFGSGTQLSVL.

The chain has TRBV9 and TRBJ2-1; tentatively, D is TRBD1 (5 bases). The CDR3 consists of 16 residues. Trimming stripped 0 bases from V and 0 bases from J, with 10 bases between. Germline V gene data show CDR1 as SGDLS and CDR2 as YYNGEE. The CDR3 sequence: CASSVDWQGSYNEQFF. The CDR3 nucleotides are TGTGCCAGCAGCGTAGACTGGCAGGGCTCCTACAATGAGCAGTTCTTC.

V gene TRBV18 combines with J gene TRBJ1-3; unclear D gene. This CDR3 is built from 15 residues. V lost 0 bases and J lost 2, with 8 bases in between. In germline, CDR1 is KGHSH, CDR2 LQKENI. In nucleotides, the CDR3 is TGTGCCAGCTCACCACCGGGTACAGCTGGAAACACCATATATTTT. Protein product: CASSPPGTAGNTIYF.

The rearrangement uses TRBV7-3 and TRBJ1-6; D perhaps matches TRBD1 (6 bases). In germline, CDR1 is SGHTA, CDR2 FQGTGA. The ends were cut back, 1 base at V and 8 bases at J, with 6 bases in the middle. This CDR3 contains 13 residues. For the CDR3, the DNA is TGTGCCAGCAGCTTAAAGGGGGATTCACCCCTCCACTTT. Translating gives CASSLKGDSPLHF.

The chain uses TRBV23-1 and TRBJ2-2, with D maybe TRBD1 (5 bases). TRBV23-1 counts as an open reading frame of uncertain function. The V end lost 4 bases, the J end lost 1 base, and 10 bases lay between the germline ends. This CDR3 has 15 residues. The CDR3 is CASSRVQVNTGELFF. CDR3 DNA: TGCGCCAGCAGTCGGGTACAGGTGAACACCGGGGAGCTGTTTTTT.

The chain's CDR3 is CASSFSVNQPQHF. CDR3 bases: TGTGCCAGCAGCTTCTCAGTCAATCAGCCCCAGCATTTT. The J gene is TRBJ1-5, the V gene TRBV5-8; no reliable D call. Germline V gene sequence: CDR1 SGHTS, CDR2 YDEGEE. V shed 2 bases and J shed 3 bases, with 6 bases lying between them. The CDR3 consists of 13 residues.

Regarding this clone: The sample has other DNA sequences that encode this CDR3 too. The chain employs TRBV4-3 and TRBJ2-7, with 13 nucleotides matching TRBD2. Looked up from germline, CDR1 is LGHNA and CDR2 is YSLEER. The CDR3 length is 15 residues. V lost 4 bases, J lost 2 bases, and 2 bases stayed unmatched. Here the CDR3 DNA reads TGCGCCAGCAGCCCAGGGACTAGCGGGACCTACGAGCAGTACTTC. Amino acids: CASSPGTSGTYEQYF.

V and J are TRBV11-2 and TRBJ1-2, with TRBD1 identical over 8 bases. The CDR3 has 13 amino acids. Per germline, CDR1 SGHAT and CDR2 FQNNGV. V trimming: 4 bases; J trimming: 5 bases; junction bases outside the gene matches: 3. This CDR3 reads CASSSGQAYGYTF. The CDR3 bases are TGTGCCAGCAGCTCGGGACAGGCTTATGGCTACACCTTC.

CDR3 nucleotide sequence: TGTGCCAGCACTACGGACTTGAGCTCCTACAATGAGCAGTTCTTC. Its translation is CASTTDLSSYNEQFF. The V gene is TRBV2, the J gene TRBJ2-1; weak D call: TRBD2 (5 bases). V gave up 7 bases and J gave up 0 bases, with 13 bases separating them. CDR1 and CDR2 from the germline V gene are SNHLY and FYNNEI. The CDR3 has 15 amino acids.

The chain employs TRBV29-1 and TRBJ2-3, with TRBD2 identical over 14 bases. The V gene's germline CDR1 is SQVTM and CDR2 ANQGSEA. The CDR3 totals 14 residues. V shed 6 bases and J 5 bases; nucleotides not matched to a gene: 4. CDR3 nucleotide sequence: TGCAGCGTCCTGGGACTAGCGGGGGTAGATACGCAGTATTTT. Translating gives CSVLGLAGVDTQYF.

The chain recombines TRBV7-2 with TRBJ1-2; possibly TRBD1 for D (6 bases). Deletions cut 6 bases from V and 4 bases from J, with 12 bases between. The germline gives CDR1 SGHTA, CDR2 FQGNSA. The CDR3 spans 13 residues. CDR3 DNA: TGTGCCAGCAGACCCGCAGGGGCCTATGGCTACACCTTC. This gives the protein CASRPAGAYGYTF.

The rearrangement links TRBV6-1 to TRBJ2-1; 8 bases are a match to TRBD1. With V trimmed by 3 bases and J by 6 bases, 4 bases remained unmatched. Germline V gene data show CDR1 as MNHNS and CDR2 as SASEGT. This CDR3 spans 14 amino acids. The CDR3 loop is CASSEWTGLNEQFF. The CDR3 region has the DNA TGTGCCAGCAGTGAGTGGACAGGGCTCAATGAGCAGTTCTTC.

V is TRBV5-1 and J is TRBJ2-3; the match to TRBD2 covers 8 bases. Germline CDR1 is SGHRS and CDR2 is YFSETQ. With 2 bases clipped from V and 2 bases from J, the junction kept 4 bases outside the gene matches. This CDR3 spans 15 amino acids. CDR3 nucleotide sequence: TGCGCCAGCAGCTTAATTAGCGGGATCACAGATACGCAGTATTTT. Amino acid sequence: CASSLISGITDTQYF.